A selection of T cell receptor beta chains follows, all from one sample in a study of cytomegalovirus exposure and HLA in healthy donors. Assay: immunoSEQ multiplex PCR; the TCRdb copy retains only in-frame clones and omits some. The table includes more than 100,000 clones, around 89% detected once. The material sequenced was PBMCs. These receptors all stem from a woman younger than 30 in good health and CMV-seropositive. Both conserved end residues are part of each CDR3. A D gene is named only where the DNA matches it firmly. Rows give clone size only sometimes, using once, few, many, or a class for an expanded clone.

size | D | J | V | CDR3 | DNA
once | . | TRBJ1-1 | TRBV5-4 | CASSPRGGKDTEAFF | TGTGCCAGCAGCCCTAGGGGGGGCAAGGACACTGAAGCTTTCTTT
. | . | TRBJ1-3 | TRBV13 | CASSRRVHSGNTIYF | TGTGCCAGCAGCCGCCGGGTCCACTCTGGAAACACCATATATTTT
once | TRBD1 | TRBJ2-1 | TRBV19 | CASSTYTGTDPSDEQFF | TGTGCCAGTAGTACTTATACCGGGACAGACCCTTCGGATGAGCAGTTCTTC
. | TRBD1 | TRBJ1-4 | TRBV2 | CASSGTGRPTNEKLFF | TGTGCCAGCAGTGGGACAGGGAGACCCACTAATGAAAAACTGTTTTTT
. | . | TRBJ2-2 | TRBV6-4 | CASSDGTTGELFF | TGTGCCAGCAGTGACGGGACTACCGGGGAGCTGTTTTTT
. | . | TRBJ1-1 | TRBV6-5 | CASSHGQRLTEAFF | TGTGCCAGCAGTCACGGACAGCGTTTGACTGAAGCTTTCTTT
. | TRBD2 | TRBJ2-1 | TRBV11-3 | CASSSWEGLARADEQFF | TGTGCCAGCAGCTCGTGGGAGGGACTAGCGAGAGCCGATGAGCAGTTCTTC
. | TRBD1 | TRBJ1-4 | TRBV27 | CASSKRQGYNEKLFF | TGTGCCAGCAGTAAAAGACAGGGATACAATGAAAAACTGTTTTTT
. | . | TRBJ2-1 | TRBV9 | CASSPGGGASDEQFF | TGTGCCAGCAGCCCCGGAGGGGGGGCCTCGGATGAGCAGTTCTTC
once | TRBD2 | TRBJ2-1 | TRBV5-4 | CASSPPSGVANEQFF | TGTGCCAGCAGCCCGCCTAGCGGGGTTGCGAATGAGCAGTTCTTC
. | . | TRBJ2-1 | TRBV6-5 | CASSYRVGRGEQFF | TGTGCCAGCAGTTACAGGGTCGGGCGGGGTGAGCAGTTCTTC
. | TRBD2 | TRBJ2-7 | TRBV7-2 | CASSSSGHEQYF | TGTGCCAGCAGTTCTAGCGGCCACGAGCAGTACTTC
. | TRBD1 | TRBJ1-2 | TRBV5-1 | CASSSPDRGNGYTF | TGCGCCAGCAGCTCGCCTGACAGGGGTAATGGCTACACCTTC
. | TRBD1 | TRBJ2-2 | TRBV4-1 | CASSQVTGGANTGELFF | TGCGCCAGCAGCCAAGTCACAGGGGGTGCGAACACCGGGGAGCTGTTTTTT
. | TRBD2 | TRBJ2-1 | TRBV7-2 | CASSPGTSGMSSYNEQFF | TGTGCCAGCAGCCCCGGGACTAGCGGGATGAGCTCCTACAATGAGCAGTTCTTC
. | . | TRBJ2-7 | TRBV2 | CASSEASGHDGYEQYF | TGTGCCAGCAGTGAAGCGTCGGGACACGACGGGTACGAGCAGTACTTC
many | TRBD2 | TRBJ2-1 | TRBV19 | CASSSTSGGPYNEQFF | TGTGCCAGTAGTTCGACTAGCGGGGGGCCTTACAATGAGCAGTTCTTC
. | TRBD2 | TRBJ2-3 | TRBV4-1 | CASSQEAGTSFLDTQYF | TGCGCCAGCAGCCAAGAAGCAGGGACTAGCTTTTTGGATACGCAGTATTTT
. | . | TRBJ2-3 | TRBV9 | CASSVGGRARGVDTQYF | TGTGCCAGCAGCGTAGGGGGTCGGGCCAGGGGGGTTGATACGCAGTATTTT
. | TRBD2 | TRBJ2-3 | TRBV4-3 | CASSPALGLLAGEEGTDTQYF | TGCGCCAGCAGCCCCGCGCTTGGGTTGCTAGCGGGAGAGGAGGGCACAGATACGCAGTATTTT
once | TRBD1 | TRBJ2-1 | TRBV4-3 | CASSQEDRDSYNEQFF | TGCGCCAGCAGCCAAGAAGACAGGGACTCCTACAATGAGCAGTTCTTC
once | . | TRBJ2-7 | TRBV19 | CASSKGVAFPYEQYF | TGTGCCAGTAGTAAGGGGGTAGCTTTCCCCTACGAGCAGTACTTC
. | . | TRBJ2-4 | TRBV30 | CAWTPDSQNIQYF | TGTGCCTGGACTCCTGACTCCCAAAACATTCAGTACTTC
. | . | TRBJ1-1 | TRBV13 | CASSLRGVNTEAFF | TGTGCCAGCAGCTTACGGGGGGTGAACACTGAAGCTTTCTTT
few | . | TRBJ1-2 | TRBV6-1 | CASSHGEGGGYTF | TGTGCCAGCAGTCATGGGGAGGGGGGTGGCTACACCTTC
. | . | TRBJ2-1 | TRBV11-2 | CASSRWEDRFYNEQFF | TGTGCCAGCAGCCGCTGGGAGGACCGGTTCTACAATGAGCAGTTCTTC
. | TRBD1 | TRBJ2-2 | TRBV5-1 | CASSAGTANTGELFF | TGCGCCAGCAGCGCTGGGACAGCGAACACCGGGGAGCTGTTTTTT
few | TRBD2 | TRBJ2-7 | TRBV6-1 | CASRFSGSIYEQYF | TGTGCCAGCAGGTTCAGCGGGAGTATCTACGAGCAGTACTTC
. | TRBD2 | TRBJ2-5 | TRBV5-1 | CASSPGLAGVGETQYF | TGCGCCAGCAGCCCGGGACTAGCGGGAGTGGGGGAGACCCAGTACTTC
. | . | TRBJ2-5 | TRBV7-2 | CASRFKETQYF | TGTGCCAGCAGATTTAAAGAGACCCAGTACTTC
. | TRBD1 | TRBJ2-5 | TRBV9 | CASSPRDSSPVETQYF | TGTGCCAGCAGCCCACGGGACAGCTCCCCTGTGGAGACCCAGTACTTC
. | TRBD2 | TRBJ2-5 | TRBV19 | CASSIGTRETQYF | TGTGCCAGTAGTATCGGGACTAGAGAGACCCAGTACTTC
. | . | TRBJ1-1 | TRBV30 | CAWSVGPVVAGDNSYTEAFF | TGTGCCTGGAGTGTGGGTCCGGTTGTGGCAGGGGACAATAGCTACACTGAAGCTTTCTTT
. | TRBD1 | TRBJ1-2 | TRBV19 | CASSPHLPGLDRGAYGYTF | TGTGCCAGTAGTCCTCACCTCCCGGGATTGGACAGGGGTGCCTATGGCTACACCTTC
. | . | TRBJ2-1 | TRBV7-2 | CASGEFGLSNEQFF | TGTGCCAGCGGGGAATTCGGACTTTCTAATGAGCAGTTCTTC
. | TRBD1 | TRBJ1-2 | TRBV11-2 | CASRITGQGDYGYTF | TGTGCCAGCAGAATAACGGGACAGGGGGACTATGGCTACACCTTC
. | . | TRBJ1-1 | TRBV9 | CASSPDDRRNTEAFF | TGTGCCAGCAGCCCAGACGACAGGCGAAACACTGAAGCTTTCTTT
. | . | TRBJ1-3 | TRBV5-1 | CASSLRGANSGNTIYF | TGCGCCAGCAGCTTGCGCGGGGCCAACTCTGGAAACACCATATATTTT
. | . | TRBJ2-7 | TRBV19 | CASSISGGRSYEQYF | TGTGCCAGTAGTATTTCGGGGGGCCGATCTTACGAGCAGTACTTC
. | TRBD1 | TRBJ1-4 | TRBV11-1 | CASSLTGENEKLFF | TGTGCCAGCAGCCTGACAGGGGAGAATGAAAAACTGTTTTTT
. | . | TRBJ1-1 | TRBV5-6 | CASSPGRADTEAFF | TGTGCCAGCAGCCCGGGAAGGGCCGACACTGAAGCTTTCTTT
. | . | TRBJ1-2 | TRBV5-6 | CASSLGGYGYTF | TGTGCCAGCAGCTTGGGCGGTTACGGCTACACCTTC
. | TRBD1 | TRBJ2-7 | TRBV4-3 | CASSQDPGTAIYEQYF | TGCGCCAGCAGCCAAGACCCCGGGACAGCAATTTACGAGCAGTACTTC
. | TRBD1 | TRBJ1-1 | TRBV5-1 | CASSRQGQNTEAFF | TGCGCCAGCAGTCGACAGGGCCAGAACACTGAAGCTTTCTTT
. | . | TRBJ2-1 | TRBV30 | CAWSLPPGPLRDEQFF | TGTGCCTGGAGTCTCCCCCCCGGACCTCTGAGGGATGAGCAGTTCTTC
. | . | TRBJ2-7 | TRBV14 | CASSQDHTATLSYEQYF | TGTGCCAGCAGCCAAGATCACACAGCTACCCTCTCCTACGAGCAGTACTTC
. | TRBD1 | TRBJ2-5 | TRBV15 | CATSARTGGQETQYF | TGTGCCACCAGCGCCCGAACAGGGGGCCAAGAGACCCAGTACTTC
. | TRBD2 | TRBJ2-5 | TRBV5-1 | CASSLSGKGETQYF | TGCGCCAGCAGCCTTAGCGGGAAAGGAGAGACCCAGTACTTC
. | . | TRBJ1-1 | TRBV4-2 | CASSQDPVTEAFF | TGTGCCAGCAGCCAAGATCCCGTCACTGAAGCTTTCTTT
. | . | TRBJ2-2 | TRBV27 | CASSSSFNTGELFF | TGTGCCAGCAGTAGTAGTTTTAACACCGGGGAGCTGTTTTTT
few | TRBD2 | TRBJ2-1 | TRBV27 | CASRPSGTGNEQFF | TGTGCCAGCAGGCCTAGCGGGACCGGGAATGAGCAGTTCTTC
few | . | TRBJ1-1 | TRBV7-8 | CASSPPRGVGTEAFF | TGTGCCAGCAGCCCCCCCCGGGGGGTTGGGACTGAAGCTTTCTTT
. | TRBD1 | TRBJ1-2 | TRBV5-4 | CASAGQPNYGYTF | TGTGCCAGTGCGGGACAGCCTAACTATGGCTACACCTTC
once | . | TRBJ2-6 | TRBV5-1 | CASSLATSSGANVLTF | TGCGCCAGCAGCTTGGCCACAAGCTCTGGGGCCAACGTCCTGACTTTC